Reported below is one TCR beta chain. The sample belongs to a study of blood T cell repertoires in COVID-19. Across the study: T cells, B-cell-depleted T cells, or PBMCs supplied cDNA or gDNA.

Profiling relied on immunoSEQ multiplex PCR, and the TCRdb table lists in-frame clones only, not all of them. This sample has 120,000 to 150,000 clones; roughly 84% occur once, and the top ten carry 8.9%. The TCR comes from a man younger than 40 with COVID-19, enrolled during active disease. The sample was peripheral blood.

CDR3 nucleotides: TGTGCCAGCAGAGCAACAGGGGTAAGGTCCCTCCACTTT. Encoded protein: CASRATGVRSLHF. This chain links TRBV2 with TRBJ1-6; 7 bases map to TRBD1. Germline lookup yields CDR1 SNHLY and CDR2 FYNNEI. This CDR3 contains 13 residues. Trimming took 6 bases from V and 14 from J; bases not matched to a gene: 10.